This TCR beta chain was sequenced during a study of shared clonotypes between healthy human individuals. J lost 7 bases, V lost 5 bases, and 12 bases had no gene match. CDR1 is GTSNPN and CDR2 is SVGIG in the germline V gene (reference sequence). There are 14 residues in the CDR3. The CD4+ fraction was divided into a CD45RA+ naive subset and a CD45RA-negative memory subset. The assay ran at deep level. The table came from immunoSEQ multiplex PCR; TCRdb's copy has only in-frame clones and leaves some out. The sample lists a few million clones, 95% occurring once. Sequencing was performed on naive CD4+ T cells sorted from blood. Described subset: CD45RA+ positively selected. The chain is built from TRBV30 and TRBJ2-7; 9 bases match TRBD2. This clonotype was obtained from a man aged 18 to 35 in good health. CDR3 nucleotide sequence: TGTGCCTGGGGACGAGGCGGGAGGGTCCAGGAGCAGTACTTC. This sequence encodes CAWGRGGRVQEQYF.